Listed below are T cell receptor beta chains from one sample, sequenced in a study of blood T cell repertoires in COVID-19. Using immunoSEQ multiplex PCR, the repertoire was profiled, and TCRdb retains in-frame clones only, with some absent. There are around 250,000 clones in the sample; less than 85% occur only once, and about 4.3% lies in the top ten. The sample consisted of peripheral blood. These receptors originate from a man aged 60 to 75 who had recovered from COVID-19. CDR3s include the opening cysteine and the closing phenylalanine or tryptophan.

V: TRBV5-1
CDR3: CASSFDRGLSYEQYF

V: TRBV30
CDR3: CAWSVLGKETQYF

V: TRBV5-4
CDR3: CASTCEAFF

V: TRBV2
CDR3: CASRTLAGGPQETQYF

V: TRBV28
CDR3: CASSTRRGLWAGELFF

V: TRBV11-2
CDR3: CASSLDGAATNEKLFF

V: TRBV3-1/TRBV3-2
CDR3: CASRPQAGGYGYTF

V: TRBV6-5
CDR3: CASTLLSGALYEQYF

V: TRBV5-1
CDR3: CASSLDANSEKLFF

V: TRBV3-1/TRBV3-2
CDR3: CASSPAMKTQYF

V: TRBV5-1
CDR3: CASSRGGIGKEDEQFF

V: TRBV30
CDR3: CAWSFGRDQPQHF

V: TRBV2
CDR3: CATERGMGMQPQHF

V: TRBV6-5
CDR3: CASSQPGQGQDEQFF

V: TRBV2
CDR3: CASRDREIDQPQHF

V: TRBV6-1
CDR3: CASSEGQGFTGELFF

V: TRBV15
CDR3: CATSRADRGTDTQYF

V: TRBV19
CDR3: CASSTGTGRNSGNTIYF

V: TRBV5-1
CDR3: CASSFQTGSTYEQYF

V: TRBV5-1
CDR3: CASSSGLAGGQLSEQYF

V: TRBV9
CDR3: CASSPRAAGSNYGYTF

V: TRBV5-1
CDR3: CASSLGGDYGYTF

V: TRBV6-4
CDR3: CASSDLHGGDTEAFF

V: TRBV9
CDR3: CASARTGIGEAFF

V: TRBV3-1/TRBV3-2
CDR3: CASSQEGLTRTDTQYF

V: TRBV5-1
CDR3: CASSLFAGSYEQYF

V: TRBV24-1
CDR3: CATSDSGTGYEQYF

V: TRBV5-6
CDR3: CASSLNMQPQHF

V: TRBV28
CDR3: CASSFSGTADTQYF

V: TRBV7-2
CDR3: CASSLTGRTVKYF

V: TRBV6-5
CDR3: CASSYRGGNTEAFF

V: TRBV2
CDR3: CASRGQGLGTDTQYF

V: TRBV6-5
CDR3: CASSEGGEKLFF

V: TRBV27
CDR3: CASRGGGVASYNEQFF

V: TRBV5-1
CDR3: CASSPVGGAYLNEQFF

V: TRBV4-1
CDR3: CASSQERTGGKNEQFF

V: TRBV5-1
CDR3: CASSSGQGGQPQHF

V: TRBV28
CDR3: CASSFNRGVYNEQFF

V: TRBV7-9
CDR3: CASSRGAGGNNEQFF

V: TRBV5-4
CDR3: CASSSGLAGVRNTGELFF

V: TRBV19
CDR3: CASRGDRNKNTEAFF

V: TRBV19
CDR3: CASSIARGNEKLFF

V: TRBV4-1
CDR3: CASSQVEQGSGGANVLTF

V: TRBV3-1/TRBV3-2
CDR3: CASSQDRNTEAFF

V: TRBV3-1/TRBV3-2
CDR3: CASQDSRLAHEQYF